Listed below are T cell receptor beta chains from one sample, sequenced in a study of T cell responses to AZD1222 COVID-19 vaccine. Produced via immunoSEQ multiplex PCR; TCRdb's table is partial and in-frame only. The top ten hold around 1.8% of the sample, which has about 100,000 clones, about 87% seen once. The material sequenced was peripheral blood, taken on day 0 of AZD1222 vaccination. The receptors derive from an adult in good health. Both conserved end residues are part of each CDR3. Fields, in order: J gene, clone size, D gene, V gene, CDR3 protein, CDR3 DNA. A D gene is named only where the DNA matches it firmly. Clone sizes are given selectively: once, few, many, or a class where the clone is expanded.

J gene: TRBJ2-3; clone size: -; D gene: TRBD2; V gene: TRBV18; CDR3 protein: CASSPTGLAGVRTDTQYF; CDR3 DNA: TGTGCCAGCTCACCAACCGGACTAGCGGGAGTTAGAACAGATACGCAGTATTTT
J gene: TRBJ1-3; clone size: few; D gene: TRBD1; V gene: TRBV29-1; CDR3 protein: CSVDPTGSGNTIYF; CDR3 DNA: TGCAGCGTTGATCCGACAGGGTCCGGAAACACCATATATTTT
J gene: TRBJ1-3; clone size: -; D gene: -; V gene: TRBV5-1; CDR3 protein: CASSHRQRGSGNTIYF; CDR3 DNA: TGCGCCAGCAGCCATCGACAGCGAGGCTCTGGAAACACCATATATTTT
J gene: TRBJ1-4; clone size: once; D gene: -; V gene: TRBV6-1; CDR3 protein: CASSEWTVNEKLFF; CDR3 DNA: TGTGCCAGCAGTGAATGGACAGTAAATGAAAAACTGTTTTTT
J gene: TRBJ2-6; clone size: -; D gene: TRBD1; V gene: TRBV19; CDR3 protein: CASRTGAGANVLTF; CDR3 DNA: TGTGCCAGTAGGACAGGGGCTGGGGCCAACGTCCTGACTTTC
J gene: TRBJ2-2; clone size: once; D gene: TRBD1; V gene: TRBV6-1; CDR3 protein: CASSGETGQGAFVTGELFF; CDR3 DNA: TGTGCCAGCAGTGGAGAAACTGGACAGGGGGCGTTCGTCACCGGGGAGCTGTTTTTT
J gene: TRBJ1-1; clone size: -; D gene: -; V gene: TRBV9; CDR3 protein: CASSVEGRRDTEAFF; CDR3 DNA: TGTGCCAGCAGCGTAGAGGGGAGGAGGGACACTGAAGCTTTCTTT
J gene: TRBJ2-1; clone size: -; D gene: TRBD2; V gene: TRBV5-5; CDR3 protein: CASSLLAGYNEQFF; CDR3 DNA: TGTGCCAGCAGCCTACTAGCGGGATACAATGAGCAGTTCTTC
J gene: TRBJ2-1; clone size: -; D gene: -; V gene: TRBV7-9; CDR3 protein: CASRLAQNEQFF; CDR3 DNA: TGTGCCAGCAGACTAGCTCAGAATGAGCAGTTCTTC
J gene: TRBJ1-1; clone size: -; D gene: -; V gene: TRBV4-1; CDR3 protein: CASSQGGALMNTEAFF; CDR3 DNA: TGCGCCAGCAGCCAAGGCGGGGCCCTTATGAACACTGAAGCTTTCTTT
J gene: TRBJ2-1; clone size: -; D gene: TRBD2; V gene: TRBV7-2; CDR3 protein: CASSPFIGGRAKYNEQFF; CDR3 DNA: TGTGCCAGCAGCCCATTCATTGGCGGGAGGGCCAAATACAATGAGCAGTTCTTC
J gene: TRBJ2-1; clone size: -; D gene: -; V gene: TRBV28; CDR3 protein: CASTIRGRYNEQFF; CDR3 DNA: TGTGCCAGCACCATCAGGGGCCGTTACAATGAGCAGTTCTTC
J gene: TRBJ2-2; clone size: -; D gene: TRBD1; V gene: TRBV2; CDR3 protein: CASHPTGGNTGELFF; CDR3 DNA: TGTGCCAGCCACCCGACAGGGGGGAACACCGGGGAGCTGTTTTTT
J gene: TRBJ1-2; clone size: once; D gene: -; V gene: TRBV5-1; CDR3 protein: CASSPADGSANYGYTF; CDR3 DNA: TGCGCCAGCAGCCCGGCCGACGGGAGTGCTAACTATGGCTACACCTTC
J gene: TRBJ2-1; clone size: -; D gene: -; V gene: TRBV5-1; CDR3 protein: CASSISGSPTNEQFF; CDR3 DNA: TGCGCCAGCAGCATTAGCGGCTCCCCCACAAATGAGCAGTTCTTC
J gene: TRBJ2-5; clone size: -; D gene: TRBD1; V gene: TRBV6-1; CDR3 protein: CASSEETGNQETQYF; CDR3 DNA: TGTGCCAGCAGTGAGGAGACAGGGAACCAAGAGACCCAGTACTTC
J gene: TRBJ1-6; clone size: -; D gene: -; V gene: TRBV9; CDR3 protein: CASSVRENNSPLHF; CDR3 DNA: TGTGCCAGCAGCGTAAGGGAGAATAATTCACCCCTCCACTTT